This record covers a single T cell receptor (beta chain). The antigen remains undetermined. Read coverage stops 3 residues before the CDR3 terminus; the germline J gene supplies the remainder. There are 16 residues in the CDR3. The trim removed 5 bases at V and 4 bases at J, leaving 10 bases unmatched. CDR1 and CDR2 from the germline V gene are SNHLY and FYNNEI. Clones were sequenced by immunoSEQ multiplex PCR, and TCRdb holds only the in-frame ones, with some missing. The sample yields around 31,000 clones, of which the top ten take up 4% to 5%. The sample comes from a study of T cells in women clearing cervical HPV infection. Overall study findings and caveats: T-cell numbers per sample were unknown and may explain richness differences. Timing of associations relative to infection is unclear; T-cell subsets were not isolated.

Sequencing was performed on blood buffy coat. This receptor was obtained from a woman aged 18 to 75 with a cervical HPV16 infection that either progressed to CIN3+ or cleared (not recorded which). This chain connects TRBV2 to TRBJ2-1; 8 bases align to TRBD2. The CDR3 loop reads CASSPSGGGLYNEQFF. Partial CDR3 DNA: TGTGCCAGCAGTCCTTCCGGCGGGGGGCTGTACAATGAG.